This TCR beta chain was captured by sequencing in a study of Ad26.COV2.S vaccination and SARS-CoV-2 variants. The CDR3 covers 15 residues. Germline CDR1 KGHSH, CDR2 LQKENI. V was trimmed by 5 bases and J by 2 bases, leaving 14 bases between them. This clone has just a few counts. The antigen remains unidentified. Described treatment: 15 to 20 received Ad26.COV2.S at low or high dose, single or two shots; about 5 received placebo; per-sample allocation not given. Sampling was done on day 63 after the first vaccine or placebo injection. General study points: Measurements of TCR breadth and depth may have given underestimates of the total T cell responses. Vaccinated individuals (as opposed to placebo recipients) had higher spike-specific TCR breadth.

Profiled with immunoSEQ multiplex PCR; TCRdb holds only in-frame clones, not every one. The sample lists a few hundred thousand clones, roughly 90% occurring once. This sequence was found in a person aged 18-65 years who received the Ad26.COV2.S COVID-19 vaccine or a placebo. The source was peripheral blood, collected in a trial of Ad26.COV2.S vaccine versus placebo. The V gene is TRBV18, the J gene TRBJ2-3, with D unclear. The CDR3 protein is CASSFSDRPTDTQYF. The CDR3 DNA reads TGTGCCAGCTCATTCAGCGACCGACCCACAGATACGCAGTATTTT.